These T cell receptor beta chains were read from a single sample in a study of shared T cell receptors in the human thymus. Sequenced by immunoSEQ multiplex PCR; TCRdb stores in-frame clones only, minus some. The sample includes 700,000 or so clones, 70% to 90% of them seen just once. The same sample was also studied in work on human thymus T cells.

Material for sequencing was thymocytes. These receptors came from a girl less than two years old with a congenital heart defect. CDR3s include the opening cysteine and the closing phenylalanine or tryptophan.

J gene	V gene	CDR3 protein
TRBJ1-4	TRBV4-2	CASSNPSGATNEKLFF
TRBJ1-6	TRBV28	CASSSKPGEPPNSPLHF
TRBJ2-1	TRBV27	CASRHLTVNEQFF
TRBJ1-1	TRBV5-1	CASSLTPPGIGLNTEAFF
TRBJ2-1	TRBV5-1	CASRDRGMLLGNEQFF
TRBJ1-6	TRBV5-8	CASSSPPARGKRETPLHF
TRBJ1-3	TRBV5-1	CASRWGEAGNTIYF
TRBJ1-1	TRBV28	CASSLRDIGTGANTEAFF
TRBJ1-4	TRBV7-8	CASSLGTGVATNEKLFF
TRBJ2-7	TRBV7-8	CASSSHEGLAGLYEQYF
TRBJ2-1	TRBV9	CASSDRGASYNEQFF
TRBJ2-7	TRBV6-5	CASSSKDRVYEQYF
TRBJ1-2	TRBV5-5	CASRQGIGYTF
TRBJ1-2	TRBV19	CASSIQGEFAYGYTF
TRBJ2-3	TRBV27	CASSLTPPYSRSTDTQYF
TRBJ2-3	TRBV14	CASSERKNGLAEPTSTDTQYF
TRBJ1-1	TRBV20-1	CSAHPGQEAFF
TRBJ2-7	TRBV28	CASSLSGAYEQYF
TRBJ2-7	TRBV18	CASSYIGGGGTGDSYEQYF
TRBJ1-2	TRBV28	CASGTTGNGYTF
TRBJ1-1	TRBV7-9	CASSQRQGEEAFF
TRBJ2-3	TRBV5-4	CASSMSLRTDTQYF
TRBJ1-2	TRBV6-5	CASGFSQGGYGYTF
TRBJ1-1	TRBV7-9	CASSFEHGHVNTEAFF
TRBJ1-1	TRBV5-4	CASSHTRDSHTEAFF
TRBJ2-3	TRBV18	CASSPGGQGLFTDTQYF
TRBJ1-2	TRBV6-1	CASYPGTGSGYTF
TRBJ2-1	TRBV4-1	CASSQDRITSGGVRNEQFF
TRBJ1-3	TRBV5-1	CASSLAGSIYF
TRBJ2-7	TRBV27	CASRIMAPGGSGEQYF
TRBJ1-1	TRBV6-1	CASTQGSNTEAFF
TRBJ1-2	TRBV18	CASSPPAGRGGQGGYTF
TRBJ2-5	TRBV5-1	CASSSELSGTQYF
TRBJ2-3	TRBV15	CATSRKRSSTDTQYF
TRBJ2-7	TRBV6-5	CASSFTGAPYEQYF
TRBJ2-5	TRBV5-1	CASSRGLETQYF
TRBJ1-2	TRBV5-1	CASSFRTGIYGYTF
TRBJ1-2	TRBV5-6	CASSPRDRNYGYTF
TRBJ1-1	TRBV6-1	CASSEKRSGTAGSLPRLSFF
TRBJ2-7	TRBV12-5	CASGRGQAYEQYF
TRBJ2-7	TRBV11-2	CASSESTGDEQYF
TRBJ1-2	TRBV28	CASSYQDRAPDGYTF
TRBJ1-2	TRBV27	CASSYSLTGLYGYTF
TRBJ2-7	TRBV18	CASSLPNRVGNHEQYF
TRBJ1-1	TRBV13	CASIHIREAFF
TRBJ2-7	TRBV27	CASSLSNPTGGIPYEQYF